This TCR beta chain was captured in a study of shared clonotypes between healthy human individuals. Findings of the study overall: The study generally estimated greater richness for naive than memory subsets. A few donors had 4% to 5% of their naive CD4 clonotypes in common.

DNA at approximately 200 ng, tens of thousands of T cell genomes, went into sorted-subset replicate PCRs. The repertoire was sequenced with immunoSEQ multiplex PCR; TCRdb's copy has only in-frame clones and lacks some. The table records millions of clones, over 85% of them present only once. V lost 6 bases to trimming and J lost 4 bases; unmatched junction nucleotides: 12. The germline CDR1 and CDR2 sequences are MNHNS and SASEGT. The CDR3 sequence is 15 residues long. Naive CD8 populations comprised CD45RO-negative cells positively selected for CCR7, excluding terminally differentiated effector memory CD45RA+ cells. Points on this clone: No antigen is known for it.

Source material: naive CD8+ T cells sorted from blood. This clonotype was obtained from a man in his late teens or twenties in good health. The rearrangement joins TRBV6-1 to TRBJ2-7, with 7 bases identical to TRBD1. CDR3 residues: CASRGTDLGFYEQYF. CDR3 sequence (DNA): TGTGCCAGCAGGGGGACAGATCTTGGTTTTTACGAGCAGTACTTC.